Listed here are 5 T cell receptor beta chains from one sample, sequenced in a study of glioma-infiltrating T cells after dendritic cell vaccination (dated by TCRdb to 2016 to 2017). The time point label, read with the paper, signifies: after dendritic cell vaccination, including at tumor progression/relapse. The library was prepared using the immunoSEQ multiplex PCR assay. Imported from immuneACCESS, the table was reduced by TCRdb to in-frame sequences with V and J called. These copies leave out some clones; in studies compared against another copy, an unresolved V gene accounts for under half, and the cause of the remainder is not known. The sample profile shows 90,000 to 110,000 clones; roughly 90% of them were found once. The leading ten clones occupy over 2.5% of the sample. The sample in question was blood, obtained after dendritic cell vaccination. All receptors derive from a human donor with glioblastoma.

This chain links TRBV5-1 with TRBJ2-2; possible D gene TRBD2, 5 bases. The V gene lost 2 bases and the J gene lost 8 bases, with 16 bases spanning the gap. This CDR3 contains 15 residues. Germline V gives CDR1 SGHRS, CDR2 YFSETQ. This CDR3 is CASSLFGLAAGELFF. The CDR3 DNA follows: TGCGCCAGCAGCTTATTTGGACTCGCAGCGGGGGAGCTGTTTTTT.

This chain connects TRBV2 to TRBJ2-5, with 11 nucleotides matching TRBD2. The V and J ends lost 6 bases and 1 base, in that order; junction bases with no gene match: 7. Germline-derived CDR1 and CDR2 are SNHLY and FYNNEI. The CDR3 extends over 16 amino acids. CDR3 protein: CASSPTSGAFQETQYF. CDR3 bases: TGTGCCAGCAGCCCGACTAGCGGGGCGTTCCAAGAGACCCAGTACTTC. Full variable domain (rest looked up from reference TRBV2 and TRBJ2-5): EPEVTQTPSHQVTQMGQEVILRCVPISNHLYFYWYRQILGQKVEFLVSFYNNEISEKSEIFDDQFSVERPDGSNFTLKIRSTKLEDSAMYFCASSPTSGAFQETQYFGPGTRLLVL.

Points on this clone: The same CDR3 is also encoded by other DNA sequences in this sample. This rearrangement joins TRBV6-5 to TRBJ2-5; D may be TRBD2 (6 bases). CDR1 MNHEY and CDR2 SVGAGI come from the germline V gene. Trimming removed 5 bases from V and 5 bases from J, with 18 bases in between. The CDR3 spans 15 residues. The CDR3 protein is CASSTNLGGLETQYF. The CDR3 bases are TGTGCCAGCAGTACCAATCTCGGGGGATTGGAGACCCAGTACTTC.

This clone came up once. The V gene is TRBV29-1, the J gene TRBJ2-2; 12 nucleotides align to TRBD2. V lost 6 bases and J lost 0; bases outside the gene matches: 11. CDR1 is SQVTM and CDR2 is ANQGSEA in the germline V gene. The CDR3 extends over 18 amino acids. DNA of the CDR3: TGCAGCGTAGAGGGGACTAGCGGGCCGGATGCGAACACCGGGGAGCTGTTTTTT. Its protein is CSVEGTSGPDANTGELFF.

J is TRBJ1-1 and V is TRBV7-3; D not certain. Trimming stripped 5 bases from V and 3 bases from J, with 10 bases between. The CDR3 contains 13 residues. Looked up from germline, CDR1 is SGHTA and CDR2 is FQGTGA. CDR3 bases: TGTGCCAGCAGCCAGACACTTTACACTGAAGCTTTCTTT. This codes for CASSQTLYTEAFF.